Presented here are 17 T cell receptor beta chains from one specimen sequenced in a study of metastatic and nonmetastatic thyroid tumors. TCRdb re-called clones via MiXCR from the PCR reads. The top ten hold 22% of the sample, which has 33,000 or so clones, approximately 19% seen once. Thyroid surgery took place with no prior treatment in any patient. The specimen sequenced was blood. These receptors all stem from a female donor with papillary thyroid cancer or a benign thyroid nodule (not recorded which). Some clones in this sample may be carry-over from other donors' samples.

This clone was counted a few times. The chain recombines TRBV6-1 with TRBJ1-5; a weak D match, TRBD1 (5 bases). This CDR3 has 15 residues. In germline, CDR1 is MNHNS, CDR2 SASEGT. With 3 bases removed from V and 7 bases from J, the gap between germline ends came to 16 bases. The CDR3 DNA sequence: TGTGCCAGCAGTGAGGACTCTCTTCGGGGGCAGCCCCAGCATTTT. Protein product: CASSEDSLRGQPQHF.

This clone was seen many times. A read error may account for a junction end that differs from germline. The V gene is TRBV7-7, the J gene TRBJ2-6; D possibly matches TRBD1 or TRBD2 (5 bases each). The CDR3 consists of 17 residues. The germline V gene has CDR1 SSHAT and CDR2 FNYEAQ (reference sequence). Here the CDR3 reads CASTWAGTPSGANVLTF. The CDR3 DNA sequence: TGTGCTAGCACCTGGGCAGGGACCCCCTCTGGGGCCAACGTCCTGACTTTC.

This clone was observed many times. The rearrangement joins TRBV9 to TRBJ2-5; 8 bases agree with TRBD1. There are 15 residues in the CDR3. V trimming: 4 bases; J trimming: 5 bases; junction bases outside the gene matches: 10. The germline V gene encodes CDR1 SGDLS and CDR2 YYNGEE. The CDR3 nucleotides read TGTGCCAGCAGCCCTCGACAGGGGTCGCAGGAGACCCAGTACTTC. It encodes CASSPRQGSQETQYF. Based on the CDR3 plus reference TRBV9 and TRBJ2-5, the full variable domain is DSGVTQTPKHLITATGQRVTLRCSPRSGDLSVYWYQQSLDQGLQFLIQYYNGEERAKGNILERFSAQQFPDLHSELNLSSLELGDSALYFCASSPRQGSQETQYFGPGTRLLVL.

This clone was seen ten or more times. This chain connects TRBV19 to TRBJ2-1, with D uncertain. The length of the CDR3 is 14 residues. CDR1 is LNHDA, CDR2 SQIVND, per germline (reference sequence). V was trimmed by 1 base and J by 3 bases, leaving 7 bases between them. In nucleotides, the CDR3 is TGTGCCAGTAGTATAGGACTTGTCTACAATGAGCAGTTCTTC. It codes for CASSIGLVYNEQFF. Full variable domain (missing parts from reference TRBV19 and TRBJ2-1): DGGITQSPKYLFRKEGQNVTLSCEQNLNHDAMYWYRQDPGQGLRLIYYSQIVNDFQKGDIAEGYSVSREKKESFPLTVTSAQKNPTAFYLCASSIGLVYNEQFFGPGTRLTVL.

This clone was counted a few times. This sequence joins TRBV6-4 and TRBJ2-2; TRBD1 matches 7 bases. Germline V gives CDR1 MRHNA, CDR2 SNTAGT. Trimming removed 10 bases from V and 2 bases from J; junction bases left unmatched: 13. The CDR3 spans 16 residues. CDR3 DNA sequence: TGTGCCACCGGACAGGAGAAAGTTCCTAACACCGGGGAGCTGTTTTTT. Its protein is CATGQEKVPNTGELFF.

V usage is TRBV6-2 or TRBV6-3 and J usage is TRBJ2-1; weak D call: TRBD1 (5 bases). Germline V gene lookup returns CDR1 MNHEY and CDR2 SVGEGT. The CDR3 extends over 13 amino acids. V lost 4 bases to trimming and J lost 7 bases, with 11 bases between them. This CDR3 reads CASSSGAVNEQFF. The CDR3 DNA is TGTGCCAGCAGTTCTGGGGCAGTGAATGAGCAGTTCTTC.

This clone was counted only a few times. V is TRBV20-1 and J is TRBJ2-5; D is uncertain. V was cut by 0 bases and J by 2 bases, with 13 bases left in between. In germline, CDR1 is DFQATT, CDR2 SNEGSKA (reference sequence). CDR3 length: 15 amino acids. The CDR3: CSARDLQGSQETQYF. The CDR3, as DNA: TGCAGTGCTAGAGATTTACAAGGATCACAAGAGACCCAGTACTTC.

This clone was observed many times. The chain links TRBV7-2 to TRBJ2-7; tentative D call: TRBD1 (6 bases). V lost 5 bases, J lost 5 bases, and 16 bases lay in between. The CDR3 spans 14 residues. Germline loops: CDR1 SGHTA, CDR2 FQGNSA. CDR3 bases: TGTGCCAGCAGCCCTCTCTTAGGGGGAAACGAGCAGTACTTC. Residues: CASSPLLGGNEQYF.

V is TRBV20-1 and J is TRBJ1-2; a possible D gene is TRBD1 (6 bases). The V end was cut by 4 bases, the J end by 1 base, with 19 bases between. This CDR3 spans 16 amino acids. Germline assignment: CDR1 DFQATT and CDR2 SNEGSKA (reference sequence). CDR3 bases: TGCAGTGCTAAACGTTCCCGTCAGGGGCTTAACTATGGCTACACCTTC. Translation: CSAKRSRQGLNYGYTF.

V usage is TRBV20-1 and J usage is TRBJ1-3; D is ambiguous. The V end was cut by 2 bases, the J end by 2 bases, with 7 bases between. CDR1 and CDR2 from the germline V gene are DFQATT and SNEGSKA (reference sequence). The CDR3 totals 13 residues. Here the CDR3 DNA reads TGCAGTGCTAGAACGGAAACTGGAAACACCATATATTTT. Its translation is CSARTETGNTIYF.

The J gene is TRBJ1-1, the V gene TRBV7-9; D is undetermined. With 2 bases removed from V and 6 bases from J, the gap between germline ends came to 7 bases. From germline, CDR1 is SEHNR and CDR2 FQNEAQ (reference sequence). CDR3 length equals 12 residues. The CDR3 loop reads CASSLITAEAFF. The DNA for the CDR3 is TGTGCCAGCAGCTTAATAACGGCTGAAGCTTTCTTT.

The table lists this clone with many counts. The V gene is TRBV20-1, the J gene TRBJ2-2; the match to TRBD1 covers 7 bases. The CDR3 is 14 residues long. The J segment lost 3 bases and the V segment lost 5 bases, leaving 6 bases of the junction unmatched. Per the germline V gene, CDR1 is DFQATT and CDR2 is SNEGSKA (reference sequence). The CDR3 is CSAQYRGYTGELFF. The DNA of the CDR3 is TGCAGTGCTCAATACAGGGGATACACCGGGGAGCTGTTTTTT.

Many counts were recorded for this clone. The chain is built from TRBV9 and TRBJ2-1; D is ambiguous. Trimming left V 4 bases short and J 7 bases short, with 9 bases between. Per the germline V gene, CDR1 is SGDLS and CDR2 is YYNGEE. The CDR3 runs to 12 residues. The CDR3 DNA follows: TGTGCCAGCAGCCCGACGGATAATGAGCAGTTCTTC. This sequence encodes CASSPTDNEQFF.

This clone appeared many times. The chain is built from TRBV19 and TRBJ2-3; TRBD2 matches 8 bases. V dropped 5 bases and J dropped 4; count of bases not matched to a gene: 5. From germline, CDR1 is LNHDA and CDR2 SQIVND (reference sequence). The CDR3 spans 14 residues. CDR3 sequence: CASSFRGGSDTQYF. DNA of the CDR3: TGTGCCAGTAGTTTTCGGGGGGGCTCAGATACGCAGTATTTT.

This chain connects TRBV24-1 to TRBJ2-7, with D possibly TRBD2 on 6 matching bases. The length of the CDR3 is 14 residues. Trimming pared 2 bases from V and 6 bases from J, leaving 13 bases between. Germline CDR1 is KGHDR and CDR2 is SFDVKD. The CDR3 region is CATSDSTRSSEQYF. CDR3 DNA: TGTGCCACCAGTGATTCGACTAGGTCGAGCGAGCAGTACTTC.

V gene TRBV24-1 combines with J gene TRBJ2-3; the match to TRBD2 covers 9 bases. The CDR3 has 19 residues. CDR1 is KGHDR and CDR2 is SFDVKD in the germline V gene. V was clipped by 2 bases and J by 6 bases; unmatched bases: 17. CDR3 nucleotides: TGTGCCACCAGTGATTCTCTCGATTATAGCGGGGGTTCAGGGGATACGCAGTATTTT. Protein sequence: CATSDSLDYSGGSGDTQYF.

Comments on this clone: A much bigger clone sits one base away, suggesting this may be a read error. Other DNA variants within this sample encode the same CDR3. As DNA, the CDR3 is TGCGCCAGCAGCCAAGTGAGGCTAAACACTGAAGCTTTCTTT. Translation gives CASSQVRLNTEAFF. This chain uses TRBV4-3 with TRBJ1-1, with D hard to call. The V end lost 1 base, the J end lost 2 bases, and 8 bases lay between the germline ends. This CDR3 contains 14 residues. Germline lookup yields CDR1 LGHNA and CDR2 YSLEER.